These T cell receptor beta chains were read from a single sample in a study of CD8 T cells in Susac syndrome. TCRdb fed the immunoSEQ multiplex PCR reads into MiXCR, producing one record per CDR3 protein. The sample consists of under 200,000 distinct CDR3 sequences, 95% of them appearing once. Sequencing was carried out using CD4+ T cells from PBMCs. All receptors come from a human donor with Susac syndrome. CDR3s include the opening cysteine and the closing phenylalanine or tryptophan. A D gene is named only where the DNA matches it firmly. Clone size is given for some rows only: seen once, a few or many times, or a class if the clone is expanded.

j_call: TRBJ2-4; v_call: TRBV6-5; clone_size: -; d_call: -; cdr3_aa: CASTQGGGKNIQYF; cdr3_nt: TGTGCCAGCACCCAGGGTGGAGGCAAAAACATTCAGTACTTC
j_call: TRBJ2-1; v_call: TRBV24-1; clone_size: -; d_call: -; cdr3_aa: CATSDFLGANNEQFF; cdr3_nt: TGTGCCACCAGTGATTTCTTGGGGGCAAACAATGAGCAGTTCTTC
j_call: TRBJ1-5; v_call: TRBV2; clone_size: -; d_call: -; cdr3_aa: CASSEASGTPQHF; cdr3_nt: TGTGCCAGCAGTGAAGCATCAGGTACACCCCAGCATTTT
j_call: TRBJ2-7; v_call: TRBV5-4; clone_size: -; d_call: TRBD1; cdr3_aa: CASSLGPGGEQYF; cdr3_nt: TGTGCCAGCAGCTTGGGACCAGGGGGCGAGCAGTACTTC
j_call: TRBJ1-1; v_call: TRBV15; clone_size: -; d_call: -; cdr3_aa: CATSRDRFEAFF; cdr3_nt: TGTGCCACCAGCAGAGACAGGTTTGAAGCTTTCTTT
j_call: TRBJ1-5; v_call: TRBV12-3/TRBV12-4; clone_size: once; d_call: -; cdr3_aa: CASSSVVGTDQPQHF; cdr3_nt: TGTGCCAGCAGTTCCGTGGTGGGGACCGATCAGCCCCAGCATTTT
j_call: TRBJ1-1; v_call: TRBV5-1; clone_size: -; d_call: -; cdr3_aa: CASSLDEATEAFF; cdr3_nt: TGCGCCAGCAGCTTGGACGAGGCGACTGAAGCTTTCTTT
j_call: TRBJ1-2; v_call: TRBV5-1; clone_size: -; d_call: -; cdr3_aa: CASSIDVNYGYTF; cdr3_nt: TGCGCCAGCAGCATAGACGTAAACTATGGCTACACCTTC
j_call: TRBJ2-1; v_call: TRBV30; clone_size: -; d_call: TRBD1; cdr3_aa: CACDRALNNEQFF; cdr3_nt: TGTGCCTGCGACAGGGCCCTTAACAATGAGCAGTTCTTC
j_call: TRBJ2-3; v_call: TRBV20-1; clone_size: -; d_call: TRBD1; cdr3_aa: CSAVPGQGVRLTQYF; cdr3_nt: TGCAGTGCTGTACCGGGACAGGGCGTTCGTCTTACGCAGTATTTT
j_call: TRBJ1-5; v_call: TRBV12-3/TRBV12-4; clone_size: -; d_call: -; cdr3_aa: CASSFRQNNQPQHF; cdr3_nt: TGTGCCAGCAGTTTCAGGCAGAACAATCAGCCCCAGCATTTT
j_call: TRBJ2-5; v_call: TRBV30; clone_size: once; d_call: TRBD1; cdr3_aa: CAWSETTGKETQYF; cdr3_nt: TGTGCCTGGAGTGAAACGACAGGGAAAGAGACCCAGTACTTC
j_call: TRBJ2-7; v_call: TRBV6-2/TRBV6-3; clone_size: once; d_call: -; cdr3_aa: CASSWAGSFDEQYF; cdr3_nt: TGTGCCAGCAGTTGGGCAGGGAGTTTTGACGAGCAGTACTTC
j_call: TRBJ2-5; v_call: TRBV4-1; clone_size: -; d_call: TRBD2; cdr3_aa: CASSQDSAGGGQETQYF; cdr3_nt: TGCGCCAGCAGCCAAGATTCGGCGGGGGGGGGTCAAGAGACCCAGTACTTC
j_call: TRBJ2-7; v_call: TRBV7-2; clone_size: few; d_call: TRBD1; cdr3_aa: CASSLLGQGPYEQYF; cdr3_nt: TGTGCCAGCAGCCTACTTGGACAGGGACCCTACGAGCAGTACTTC
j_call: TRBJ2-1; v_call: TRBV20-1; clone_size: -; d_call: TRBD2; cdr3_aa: CSAQSGGGYNEQFF; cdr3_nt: TGCAGTGCACAGAGCGGGGGGGGATACAATGAGCAGTTCTTC
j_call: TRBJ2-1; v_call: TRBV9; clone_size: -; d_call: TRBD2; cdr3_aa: CASSGRLAGGNNEQFF; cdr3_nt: TGTGCCAGCAGCGGGAGACTAGCGGGGGGCAACAATGAGCAGTTCTTC
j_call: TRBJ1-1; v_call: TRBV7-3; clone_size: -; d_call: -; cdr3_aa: CASSPGVGYTEAFF; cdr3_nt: TGTGCCAGCAGCCCAGGGGTCGGGTACACTGAAGCTTTCTTT
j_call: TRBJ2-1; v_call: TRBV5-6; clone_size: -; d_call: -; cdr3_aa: CASSSPVRREQFF; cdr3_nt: TGTGCCAGCAGCTCCCCGGTCCGGCGTGAGCAGTTCTTC
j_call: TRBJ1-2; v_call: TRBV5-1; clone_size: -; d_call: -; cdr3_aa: CASTPTGSYYGYTF; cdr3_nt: TGCGCCAGCACCCCGACGGGCAGTTACTATGGCTACACCTTC
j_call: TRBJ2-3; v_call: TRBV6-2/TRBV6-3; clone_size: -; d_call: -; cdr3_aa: CASSWDVNTDTQYF; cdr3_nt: TGTGCCAGCAGTTGGGACGTGAACACAGATACGCAGTATTTT
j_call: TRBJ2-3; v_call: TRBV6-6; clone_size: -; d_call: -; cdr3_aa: CASSYTGGGTDTQYF; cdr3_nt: TGTGCCAGCAGTTATACAGGCGGGGGCACAGATACGCAGTATTTT
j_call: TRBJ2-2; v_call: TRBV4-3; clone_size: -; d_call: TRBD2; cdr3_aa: CASSQRASGNTGELFF; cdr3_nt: TGCGCCAGCAGCCAAAGGGCTAGCGGGAACACCGGGGAGCTGTTTTTT
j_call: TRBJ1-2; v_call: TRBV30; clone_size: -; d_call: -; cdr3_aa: CAWSVQGAGYGYTF; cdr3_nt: TGTGCCTGGAGTGTACAAGGGGCCGGTTATGGCTACACCTTC
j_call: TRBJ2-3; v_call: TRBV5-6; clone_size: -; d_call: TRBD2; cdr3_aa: CASSLTSGGAGDTQYF; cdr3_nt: TGTGCCAGCAGTCTGACTAGCGGGGGGGCCGGAGATACGCAGTATTTT
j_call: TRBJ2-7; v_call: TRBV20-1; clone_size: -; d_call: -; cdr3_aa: CSAYDGLREQYF; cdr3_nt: TGCAGTGCCTATGACGGCCTTCGCGAGCAGTACTTC
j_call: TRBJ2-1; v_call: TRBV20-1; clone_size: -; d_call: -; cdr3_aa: CSAESSYNEQFF; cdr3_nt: TGCAGTGCTGAATCTTCGTACAATGAGCAGTTCTTC
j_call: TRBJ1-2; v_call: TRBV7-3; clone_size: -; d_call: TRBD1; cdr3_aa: CASSLEGQGTYGYTF; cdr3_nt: TGTGCCAGCAGCTTAGAGGGACAGGGGACCTATGGCTACACCTTC
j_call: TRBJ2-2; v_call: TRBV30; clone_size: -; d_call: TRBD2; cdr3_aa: CAWSKLAGAPQNTGELFF; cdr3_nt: TGTGCCTGGAGTAAACTAGCGGGGGCGCCTCAGAACACCGGGGAGCTGTTTTTT
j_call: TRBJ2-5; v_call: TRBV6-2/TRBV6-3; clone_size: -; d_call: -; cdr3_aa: CASSWSETQYF; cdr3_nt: TGTGCCAGCAGTTGGTCAGAGACCCAGTACTTC
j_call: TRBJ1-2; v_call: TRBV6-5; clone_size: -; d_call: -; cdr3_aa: CASRRANYGYTF; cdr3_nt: TGTGCCAGTCGGAGAGCTAACTATGGCTACACCTTC
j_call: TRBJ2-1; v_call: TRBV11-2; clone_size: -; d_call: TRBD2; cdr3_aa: CASSFGLGEINEQFF; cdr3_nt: TGTGCCAGCAGCTTCGGACTAGGGGAGATCAATGAGCAGTTCTTC
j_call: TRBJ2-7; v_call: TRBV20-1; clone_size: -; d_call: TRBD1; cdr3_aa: CSARDPGTGTSYEQYF; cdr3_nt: TGCAGTGCTAGAGATCCCGGGACAGGGACATCCTACGAGCAGTACTTC
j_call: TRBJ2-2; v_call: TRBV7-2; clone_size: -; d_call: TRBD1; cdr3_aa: CASSLQGAVGELFF; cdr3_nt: TGTGCCAGCAGCTTGCAGGGGGCGGTCGGGGAGCTGTTTTTT
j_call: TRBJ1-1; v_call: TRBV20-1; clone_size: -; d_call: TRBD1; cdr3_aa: CSARGPPGQGFTEAFF; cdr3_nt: TGCAGTGCTAGAGGACCTCCGGGACAGGGGTTCACTGAAGCTTTCTTT
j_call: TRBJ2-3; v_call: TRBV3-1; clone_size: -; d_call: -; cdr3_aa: CASSQEVLLTDTQYF; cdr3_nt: TGTGCCAGCAGCCAGGAGGTTTTACTCACAGATACGCAGTATTTT
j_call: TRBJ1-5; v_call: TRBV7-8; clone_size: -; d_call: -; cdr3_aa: CASSLEPQPQHF; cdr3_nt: TGTGCCAGCAGCTTGGAACCCCAGCCCCAGCATTTT